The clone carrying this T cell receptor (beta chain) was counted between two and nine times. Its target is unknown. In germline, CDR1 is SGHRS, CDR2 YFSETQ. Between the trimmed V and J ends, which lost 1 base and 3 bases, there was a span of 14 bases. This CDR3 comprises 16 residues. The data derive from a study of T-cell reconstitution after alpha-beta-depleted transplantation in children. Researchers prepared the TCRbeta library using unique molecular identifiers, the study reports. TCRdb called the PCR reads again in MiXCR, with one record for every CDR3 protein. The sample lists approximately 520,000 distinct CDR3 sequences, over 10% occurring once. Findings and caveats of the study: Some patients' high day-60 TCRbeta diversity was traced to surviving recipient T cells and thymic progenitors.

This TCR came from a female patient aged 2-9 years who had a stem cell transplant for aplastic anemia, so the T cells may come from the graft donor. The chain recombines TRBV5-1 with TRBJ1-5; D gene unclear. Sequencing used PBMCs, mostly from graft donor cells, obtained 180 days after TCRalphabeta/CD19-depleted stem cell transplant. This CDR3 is CASSLYRPGSNQPQHF. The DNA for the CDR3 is TGCGCCAGCAGCTTGTATCGTCCCGGGTCCAATCAGCCCCAGCATTTT.